What follows are 13 T cell receptor beta chains derived from one specimen sequenced in a study of T cell responses to AZD1222 COVID-19 vaccine. Libraries were prepared by immunoSEQ multiplex PCR; TCRdb keeps only in-frame clonotypes and omits some of them. The sample includes 95,000 to 150,000 clones, approximately 85% of them seen just once. The sample was peripheral blood, taken on day 0 of AZD1222 vaccination. All receptors derive from an adult in good health.

This chain uses TRBV3-1 (or the pseudogene TRBV3-2) with TRBJ2-3; D gene ambiguous. Germline V lookup: CDR1 LGHDT, CDR2 YNNKEL (reference sequence). The CDR3 has 16 residues. V lost 2 bases, J lost 6 bases, and 18 bases lay in between. In nucleotides, the CDR3 is TGTGCCAGCAGCCAAACCCGGTCAAACCTAGGGGATACGCAGTATTTT. Protein: CASSQTRSNLGDTQYF.

The chain carries TRBV19 and TRBJ1-1, with D possibly being TRBD1 (5 bases). With 3 bases removed from V and 2 bases from J, the gap between germline ends came to 10 bases. Germline lookup yields CDR1 LNHDA and CDR2 SQIVND (reference sequence). This CDR3 spans 14 amino acids. In nucleotides, the CDR3 is TGTGCCAGTAGTATCCAGGGATCAAACACTGAAGCTTTCTTT. Translated: CASSIQGSNTEAFF.

This chain links TRBV14 with TRBJ1-3; D is unclear. Germline CDR1 SGHDN, CDR2 FVKESK. CDR3 length equals 14 residues. V was clipped by 0 bases and J by 3 bases, with 6 bases between them. CDR3 sequence reads: CASSQETFGNTIYF. The CDR3 coding sequence is TGTGCCAGCAGCCAAGAAACTTTTGGAAACACCATATATTTT.

The V gene is TRBV5-4, the J gene TRBJ1-2; D gene unclear. This CDR3 region has 15 residues. The V end was cut by 5 bases, the J end by 8 bases, with 22 bases between. The germline V gene has CDR1 SGHNT and CDR2 YYREEE (reference sequence). This CDR3 is CASRPEAGETPGYTF. CDR3 DNA sequence: TGTGCCAGCAGACCAGAGGCGGGTGAGACGCCGGGCTACACCTTC. Based on the CDR3 plus reference TRBV5-4 and TRBJ1-2, the full variable domain is ETGVTQSPTHLIKTRGQQVTLRCSSQSGHNTVSWYQQALGQGPQFIFQYYREEENGRGNFPPRFSGLQFPNYSSELNVNALELDDSALYLCASRPEAGETPGYTFGSGTRLTVV.

J is TRBJ1-2 and V is TRBV29-1; TRBD1 is a possible D gene (5 bases). The V and J ends lost 4 bases and 7 bases respectively, with 7 bases between them. Germline V gene lookup returns CDR1 SQVTM and CDR2 ANQGSEA. This CDR3 has 10 amino acids. The CDR3 bases are TGCAGCGTTGTTGGGGCTGGCTACACCTTC. It translates to CSVVGAGYTF.

This clone was counted a single time. The chain has TRBV19 and TRBJ1-5; D remains ambiguous. V lost 0 bases and J 5 bases, leaving 5 bases between the germline ends. Per the germline V gene, CDR1 is LNHDA and CDR2 is SQIVND (reference sequence). The CDR3 sequence is 13 residues long. CDR3: CASSIDQYQPQHF. As DNA, the CDR3 is TGTGCCAGTAGTATAGATCAATATCAGCCCCAGCATTTT.

This rearrangement joins TRBV12-3 or TRBV12-4 to TRBJ1-1; perhaps TRBD1 as D (5 bases). The CDR3 loop spans 13 amino acids. V was cut by 10 bases and J by 4 bases, with 16 bases left in between. This CDR3 reads CAIDAGQGTEAFF. CDR3 in DNA: TGTGCCATCGACGCGGGTCAGGGCACTGAAGCTTTCTTT.

This chain connects TRBV19 to TRBJ2-2; 10 positions match TRBD2. Germline V CDR1 and CDR2: LNHDA, SQIVND (reference sequence). The V segment lost 6 bases and the J segment 3 bases; nucleotides outside the gene matches: 16. The CDR3 contains 19 residues. The DNA of the CDR3 is TGTGCCAGTAGAGGGACTAGGGACAGAAGCGGGGGGGACACCGGGGAGCTGTTTTTT. Its protein is CASRGTRDRSGGDTGELFF.

The chain combines TRBV18 with TRBJ2-3; no clear D. This CDR3 spans 14 amino acids. Germline lookup yields CDR1 KGHSH and CDR2 LQKENI. Trimming took 2 bases from V and 2 from J, leaving 8 bases between them. The CDR3 sequence: CASSPARSTDTQYF. CDR3 DNA sequence: TGTGCCAGCTCACCAGCCAGGTCCACAGATACGCAGTATTTT.

This chain links TRBV5-1 with TRBJ1-2; D is possibly TRBD1 (5 bases). Trimming pared 4 bases from V and 6 bases from J, leaving 16 bases between. The germline gives CDR1 SGHRS, CDR2 YFSETQ. This CDR3 comprises 14 residues. CDR3 sequence: CASSVRGLGDGYTF. The CDR3 DNA reads as TGCGCCAGCAGCGTCCGGGGTTTAGGGGATGGCTACACCTTC.

V and J are TRBV28 and TRBJ1-5, with a tentative D call TRBD1 (6 bases). The V end was cut by 3 bases, the J end by 3 bases, with 12 bases between. Germline V gene lookup returns CDR1 MDHEN and CDR2 SYDVKM. This CDR3 has 15 residues. This chain's CDR3 is CASSLGPGVNQPQHF. The CDR3 nucleotides read TGTGCCAGCAGTTTGGGGCCAGGGGTCAATCAGCCCCAGCATTTT.

The chain combines TRBV4-1 with TRBJ1-2; 8 bases agree with TRBD1. Germline V gene lookup returns CDR1 MGHRA and CDR2 YSYEKL. The CDR3 has 15 amino acids. The V gene end was trimmed by 0 bases and the J gene end by 7 bases; junction bases not matched to a gene: 7. Here the CDR3 reads CASSQDEGRGLGYTF. CDR3 bases: TGCGCCAGCAGCCAAGATGAGGGCAGGGGGCTTGGCTACACCTTC.

The chain employs TRBV6-8 and TRBJ2-7; D is tentatively TRBD1 or TRBD2 (6 bases each). Germline-derived CDR1 and CDR2 are MNHGY and SAAAGT. The CDR3 length is 14 residues. The CDR3 is CARLRGGPFSEQYF. The CDR3 bases are TGTGCTAGGCTTCGAGGGGGGCCTTTCTCCGAGCAGTACTTC.